One sample yielded the 31 T cell receptor beta chains listed below, sequenced in a study of human T cells and chemical hapten exposure (dated by TCRdb to about 2021). The sample's time point label, decoded: patch test 2, 6 weeks after DPC sensitization. Sample treatment or condition, as interpreted from the label and publication: therapeutic diphenylcyclopropenone sensitization with weekly scalp DPC. The method behind the library was RACE. The instrument given in TCRdb is NextSeq 500. TCRdb applied fastp at Q25 and MiXCR to the public reads, then kept only in-frame beta chains. Each CDR3 protein appears once, grouped with its most common genes and DNA. The sample table shows about 84,000 distinct CDR3 sequences, and under 11% are seen once. The ten largest clonotypes hold less than 5% of the sample. The sample consisted of whole blood, taken in connection with sensitization to the hapten diphenylcyclopropenone (DPC). These receptors were obtained from a woman aged 45-59 years with alopecia areata. Some clones in this sample may be carry-over from other donors' samples.

At least ten counts were recorded for this clonotype. The CDR3 DNA is TGTGCCAGCAGCCCGGAAACTAGCGGGAGTGACACAGATACGCAGTATTTT. This translates into CASSPETSGSDTDTQYF. The chain couples TRBV7-6 to TRBJ2-3, with TRBD2 matching 11 bases. CDR3 length equals 17 residues. Per germline, CDR1 SGHVS and CDR2 FNYEAQ. Unmatched junction bases numbered 9, after V lost 5 bases and J lost 2 bases. Complete variable domain (other parts from reference TRBV7-6 and TRBJ2-3): GAGVSQSPRYKVTKRGQDVALRCDPISGHVSLYWYRQALGQGPEFLTYFNYEAQQDKSGLPNDRFSAERPEGSISTLTIQRTEQRDSAMYRCASSPETSGSDTDTQYFGPGTRLTVL.

The chain carries TRBV7-8 and TRBJ2-2; D not resolved. Germline CDR1 SGHVS, CDR2 FQNEAQ. The CDR3 sequence is 16 residues long. Trimming cost V 4 bases and J 0 bases, with 12 bases left between them. The CDR3 DNA reads TGTGCCAGCAGCTACTTCCCGAGGCCGAACACCGGGGAGCTGTTTTTT. Residues: CASSYFPRPNTGELFF.

V is TRBV4-3 and J is TRBJ2-4, with D possibly being TRBD2 (5 bases). This CDR3 region has 17 residues. Germline assignment: CDR1 LGHNA and CDR2 YSLEER. V was shortened by 4 bases and J by 4 bases, with 20 bases between the two germline ends. The chain's CDR3 is CASSLTHSLALKNIQYF. In DNA, the CDR3 is TGCGCCAGCAGCCTTACCCACAGTCTAGCTTTGAAAAACATTCAGTACTTC.

The chain is built from TRBV7-2 and TRBJ2-7, with D unclear. Germline lookup yields CDR1 SGHTA and CDR2 FQGNSA. This CDR3 comprises 14 residues. V shed 2 bases and J shed 3 bases, with 11 bases lying between them. The chain's CDR3 is CASSLTPSLYEQYF. CDR3 sequence (DNA): TGTGCCAGCAGCTTAACCCCCTCCCTCTACGAGCAGTACTTC. Variable domain in full (rest from reference TRBV7-2 and TRBJ2-7): GAGVSQSPSNKVTEKGKDVELRCDPISGHTALYWYRQSLGQGLEFLIYFQGNSAPDKSGLPSDRFSAERTGGSVSTLTIQRTQQEDSAVYLCASSLTPSLYEQYFGPGTRLTVT.

CDR3 in amino acids: CARLGTEAFF. DNA for the CDR3: TGTGCCAGGCTTGGCACTGAAGCTTTCTTT. This chain uses TRBV2 with TRBJ1-1, with D unresolved. V lost 9 bases to trimming and J lost 4 bases, with 6 bases between them. The germline V gene has CDR1 SNHLY and CDR2 FYNNEI. The CDR3 has 10 residues.

This clonotype showed up many times. The CDR3 loop is CASSEFGTGFSYEQYF. In DNA form, the CDR3 reads TGTGCCAGCAGTGAATTTGGGACAGGGTTTTCCTACGAGCAGTACTTC. The rearrangement joins TRBV25-1 to TRBJ2-7; 9 bases match TRBD1. CDR3 size: 16 residues. The J segment lost 1 base and the V segment lost 1 base, leaving 5 bases of the junction unmatched. Germline CDR1 MGHDK, CDR2 SYGVNS.

This clonotype was picked up many times. The CDR3 nucleotides are TGCGCCAGCAGCTTGGGGGAGGTGGGCACTGAAGCTTTCTTT. It specifies CASSLGEVGTEAFF. The gene calls are TRBV5-1 and TRBJ1-1; D is undetermined. V lost 0 bases and J lost 4, with 10 bases in between. The CDR3 loop spans 14 amino acids. The germline gives CDR1 SGHRS, CDR2 YFSETQ.

In DNA form, the CDR3 reads TGCGCCAGCAGCCTTGACGGGGTTGATCAGCCCCAGCATTTT. Its protein is CASSLDGVDQPQHF. The chain recombines TRBV5-1 with TRBJ1-5; no clear D gene. Per germline, CDR1 SGHRS and CDR2 YFSETQ. The germline V and J ends were trimmed by 4 bases and 5 bases, with 13 bases remaining between them. The CDR3 is 14 residues long. Supplemented by reference TRBV5-1 and TRBJ1-5, the full variable domain reads KAGVTQTPRYLIKTRGQQVTLSCSPISGHRSVSWYQQTPGQGLQFLFEYFSETQRNKGNFPGRFSGRQFSNSRSEMNVSTLELGDSALYLCASSLDGVDQPQHFGDGTRLSIL.

This clonotype was seen at least ten times. The chain links TRBV20-1 to TRBJ2-3; 10 bases are shared with TRBD2. The CDR3 sequence is 15 residues long. J lost 5 bases, V lost 2 bases, and 7 bases had no gene match. Germline lookup yields CDR1 DFQATT and CDR2 SNEGSKA (reference sequence). The DNA of the CDR3 is TGCAGTGCTAGACCCCTAGCGGGAGAAATAGATACGCAGTATTTT. This translates into CSARPLAGEIDTQYF.

This clonotype was observed at least ten times. The gene calls are TRBV20-1 and TRBJ2-7; 10 bases are shared with TRBD1. Trimming took 8 bases from V and 5 from J; bases not matched to a gene: 3. Germline lookup yields CDR1 DFQATT and CDR2 SNEGSKA (reference sequence). The CDR3 spans 11 residues. The CDR3 DNA reads as TGCAGTACGGACAGGGGGAACGAGCAGTACTTC. This translates into CSTDRGNEQYF.

This clonotype was seen repeatedly, ten times or more. CDR3 DNA: TGTGCCAGCAGAAATGGAGGGCAGGGTCCCTACAATGAGCAGTTCTTC. This sequence encodes CASRNGGQGPYNEQFF. The gene calls are TRBV7-2 and TRBJ2-1; D perhaps matches TRBD2 (6 bases). V was pared by 6 bases and J by 2 bases, with 17 bases between. The CDR3 is 16 residues long. Germline loops: CDR1 SGHTA, CDR2 FQGNSA.

The chain has TRBV20-1 and TRBJ2-3, with TRBD2 matching over 7 bases. V lost 6 bases and J lost 4; bases outside the gene matches: 13. The CDR3 length is 15 residues. Germline V gene data show CDR1 as DFQATT and CDR2 as SNEGSKA (reference sequence). The CDR3 DNA reads as TGCAGTGCAAATGGGGGGGAGGGCCTCCCAGATACGCAGTATTTT. Translation gives CSANGGEGLPDTQYF.

This clonotype was counted at least ten times. This CDR3 reads CASRSVGASYEQYF. DNA of the CDR3: TGTGCCAGCAGGTCAGTTGGGGCCTCCTACGAGCAGTACTTC. The rearrangement links TRBV27 to TRBJ2-7; the D gene is possibly TRBD1 (5 bases). Germline CDR1 reads MNHEY; CDR2 reads SMNVEV (reference sequence). V was clipped by 6 bases and J by 0 bases, with 12 bases between them. The CDR3 sequence is 14 residues long.

There are a few counts of this clonotype. The chain is built from TRBV30 and TRBJ2-1; D is possibly TRBD2 (6 bases). With 3 bases removed from V and 4 bases from J, the gap between germline ends came to 13 bases. This CDR3 is built from 14 residues. Germline V gene lookup returns CDR1 GTSNPN and CDR2 SVGIG (reference sequence). CDR3 DNA: TGTGCCTGGAGGGGAGCGGGTATTTACAATGAGCAGTTCTTC. It codes for CAWRGAGIYNEQFF.

The table lists this clonotype with many counts. The chain has TRBV20-1 and TRBJ1-1, with D perhaps TRBD1 (5 bases). The V gene lost 6 bases and the J gene lost 5 bases, with 13 bases spanning the gap. The CDR3 contains 12 residues. In germline, CDR1 is DFQATT, CDR2 SNEGSKA (reference sequence). The CDR3 is CSATLGETEAFF. The CDR3 nucleotides are TGCAGTGCGACGCTGGGGGAAACTGAAGCTTTCTTT.

This chain joins TRBV12-3 or TRBV12-4 and TRBJ2-2; 8 positions match TRBD1. With 6 bases clipped from V and 4 bases from J, the junction kept 1 base outside the gene matches. This CDR3 spans 13 amino acids. The CDR3 nucleotides are TGTGCCAGCAGACAGGGGGTCACCGGGGAGCTGTTTTTT. Its translation: CASRQGVTGELFF.

The chain is built from TRBV28 and TRBJ1-2, with D perhaps TRBD1 (6 bases). From germline, CDR1 is MDHEN and CDR2 SYDVKM. CDR3 length: 13 amino acids. Trimming took off 1 base at V and 6 bases at J, with 9 bases between the two ends. This chain's CDR3 is CASSLSGADGYTF. The CDR3 nucleotides are TGTGCCAGCAGTTTATCAGGGGCGGATGGCTACACCTTC.

The rearrangement links TRBV12-2 to TRBJ2-7. TRBV12-2 is flagged as a pseudogene. The CDR3 spans 11 residues. CDR3 residues: CASRLAYEQYF. CDR3 nucleotides: TGTGCAAGTCGCTTAGCGTACGAGCAGTACTTC.

The CDR3 DNA reads as TGTGCCAGCCAAGGGCTCCGGAGTGAGGAGCAGTACTTC. The encoded protein is CASQGLRSEEQYF. The chain has TRBV6-6 and TRBJ2-7; D not resolved. CDR3 length: 13 residues. Germline loops: CDR1 MNHNY, CDR2 SVGAGI (reference sequence). V was shortened by 8 bases and J by 7 bases, with 18 bases between the two germline ends.

The count of this clonotype is one. V gene TRBV7-9 combines with J gene TRBJ2-7; D is tentatively TRBD1 or TRBD2 (5 bases each). Germline CDR1 and CDR2: SEHNR and FQNEAQ (reference sequence). The germline V and J ends were trimmed by 3 bases and 3 bases, with 12 bases remaining between them. The CDR3 is made up of 14 amino acids. The DNA for the CDR3 is TGTGCCAGCAGCTTTGACCGGGACGGCTACGAGCAGTACTTC. It codes for CASSFDRDGYEQYF.

There are many counts of this clonotype. The V gene is TRBV20-1, the J gene TRBJ1-1; unclear D gene. Germline assignment: CDR1 DFQATT and CDR2 SNEGSKA (reference sequence). Trimming took off 5 bases at V and 6 bases at J, with 10 bases between the two ends. The CDR3 spans 11 residues. CDR3 nucleotide sequence: TGCAGTGCTCGGACGGGTCCTGAAGCTTTCTTT. Translating gives CSARTGPEAFF.

This clonotype was seen a few times. The chain is built from TRBV28 and TRBJ1-1; D might be TRBD1 (6 bases). The V end lost 6 bases, the J end lost 4 bases, and 9 bases lay between the germline ends. The CDR3 loop spans 12 amino acids. Per the germline V gene, CDR1 is MDHEN and CDR2 is SYDVKM. In nucleotides, the CDR3 is TGTGCCAGCAGACAGGGTCGCACTGAAGCTTTCTTT. It translates to CASRQGRTEAFF.

The chain links TRBV29-1 to TRBJ1-1; D is perhaps TRBD1 (5 bases). CDR1 and CDR2 (germline): SQVTM, ANQGSEA. The CDR3 contains 11 residues. V dropped 7 bases and J dropped 7 bases, with 13 bases sitting between them. The CDR3 DNA is TGCAGCGCCTACCGGGACGGTGAAGCTTTCTTT. Translating gives CSAYRDGEAFF.

The CDR3 nucleotides read TGTGCCAGCAGCCAAGGACTAGCGGGAGGGGGCAATGAGCAGTTCTTC. Its translation is CASSQGLAGGGNEQFF. The chain has TRBV3-1 and TRBJ2-1, with 14 bases that match TRBD2. V lost 1 base and J lost 6; bases outside the gene matches: 2. Germline V gene sequence: CDR1 LGHDT, CDR2 YNNKEL (reference sequence). This CDR3 region has 16 residues.

This chain uses TRBV4-1 with TRBJ2-7, with TRBD1 identical over 9 bases. This CDR3 is built from 18 residues. J was trimmed by 1 base and V by 2 bases; bases with no gene match: 12. Germline V gene sequence: CDR1 MGHRA, CDR2 YSYEKL. The CDR3 DNA follows: TGCGCCAGCAGCCAACCAGGCCGAGCAGACAGGGGGTCCTACGAGCAGTACTTC. Translating gives CASSQPGRADRGSYEQYF.

This clonotype has at least ten counts. CDR3 bases: TGTGCCAGCAGCAGCGGACAGGGGCAGTTCTTC. It codes for CASSSGQGQFF. The rearrangement links TRBV6-6 to TRBJ2-1; TRBD1 agrees at 8 bases. This CDR3 is 11 amino acids long. CDR1 and CDR2 from the germline V gene are MNHNY and SVGAGI (reference sequence). The trim removed 6 bases at V and 12 bases at J, leaving 4 bases unmatched.

This clonotype was observed many times. The rearrangement uses TRBV7-8 and TRBJ2-3; TRBD2 matches 10 bases. This CDR3 spans 16 amino acids. The germline CDR1 and CDR2 sequences are SGHVS and FQNEAQ. V gave up 1 base and J gave up 4 bases; unmatched junction bases: 5. The DNA for the CDR3 is TGTGCCAGCAGCTTAGAAACTAGCGGGATTCCAGATACGCAGTATTTT. Its protein is CASSLETSGIPDTQYF.

This clonotype has only a few counts. The rearrangement uses TRBV7-9 and TRBJ2-2; D might be TRBD1 (5 bases). The CDR3 is 16 amino acids. Trimming took off 1 base at V and 6 bases at J, with 15 bases between the two ends. The germline gives CDR1 SEHNR, CDR2 FQNEAQ (reference sequence). CDR3 sequence (DNA): TGTGCCAGCAGCTTAGGGGGCATACCCCGCGCCGGGGAGCTGTTTTTT. Encoded protein: CASSLGGIPRAGELFF.

This clonotype showed up many times. The V and J genes are TRBV30 and TRBJ2-2; D unresolved. V was cut by 2 bases and J by 2 bases, with 6 bases left in between. Germline CDR1 GTSNPN, CDR2 SVGIG (reference sequence). The length of the CDR3 is 13 residues. The chain's CDR3 is CAWSPHNTGELFF. CDR3 nucleotide sequence: TGTGCCTGGAGTCCCCACAACACCGGGGAGCTGTTTTTT.

With regard to this clonotype: With a much larger clone just one base away, this may be a read error. The rearrangement joins TRBV6-5 to TRBJ2-1, with TRBD1 matching over 8 bases. The trim removed 0 bases at V and 7 bases at J, leaving 11 bases unmatched. CDR1 is MNHEY and CDR2 is SVGAGI in the germline V gene. This CDR3 has 17 amino acids. For the CDR3, the DNA is TGTGCCAGCAGTTACTCGATCGGCCAGGGGGCGTCGAATGAGCAGTTCTTC. Protein sequence: CASSYSIGQGASNEQFF.

This clonotype has ten or more counts. The CDR3 sequence: CASSPNTLTEAFF. In DNA, the CDR3 is TGTGCCAGCTCCCCCAACACCCTCACTGAAGCTTTCTTT. V usage is TRBV6-2 or TRBV6-3 and J usage is TRBJ1-1; D uncertain. Looked up from germline, CDR1 is MNHEY and CDR2 is SVGEGT. CDR3 size: 13 residues. V shed 8 bases and J shed 4 bases, with 14 bases lying between them.